A single sample gave rise to the 23 T cell receptor beta chains below, sequenced in a study of OX40 agonist ivuxolimab in advanced cancers. Sequencing was performed with immunoSEQ multiplex PCR; in TCRdb, only in-frame clones are kept and a portion is missing. The table includes 70,000 to 95,000 clones, roughly 90% detected once. The material was CD4+ or CD8+ T cells sorted from blood, obtained in a trial of the OX40 agonist ivuxolimab. These receptors originate from an adult with an advanced solid tumor such as melanoma, head and neck, liver or kidney cancer.

The count of this clone is one. V is TRBV28 and J is TRBJ2-1; 9 bases line up with TRBD1. Germline CDR1 and CDR2: MDHEN and SYDVKM. J gave up 8 bases and V 5 bases, and 10 bases lay outside the gene matches. This CDR3 has 15 residues. The CDR3 sequence: CASSRQTGGGDEQFF. Here the CDR3 DNA reads TGTGCCAGCAGTCGCCAGACAGGGGGGGGAGATGAGCAGTTCTTC.

The table lists this clone with a few counts. The gene calls are TRBV28 and TRBJ1-5, with D unresolved. In germline, CDR1 is MDHEN, CDR2 SYDVKM. V was cut by 3 bases and J by 1 base, with 13 bases left in between. This CDR3 comprises 16 residues. The CDR3 here is CASSLWPPRSNQPQHF. The CDR3 DNA reads as TGTGCCAGCAGTTTGTGGCCACCTAGAAGCAATCAGCCCCAGCATTTT.

The rearrangement uses TRBV6-5 and TRBJ1-6; a weak D match, TRBD1 (5 bases). Per the germline V gene, CDR1 is MNHEY and CDR2 is SVGAGI. The CDR3 spans 15 residues. The V end was cut by 3 bases, the J end by 7 bases, with 13 bases between. The CDR3 DNA sequence: TGTGCCAGCAGTTATCGCAGGGTGGAAAATTCACCCCTCCACTTT. Translation gives CASSYRRVENSPLHF.

The genes are TRBV11-3 and TRBJ2-5; 7 bases match TRBD1. CDR1 is SGHNT, CDR2 YENEEA, per germline. CDR3 length equals 14 residues. After removal of 6 bases from V and 2 bases from J, the junction contained 6 bases not matched to a gene. CDR3 loop: CASSPGTAQETQYF. The CDR3 DNA follows: TGTGCCAGCAGTCCCGGGACAGCTCAAGAGACCCAGTACTTC.

V gene TRBV4-3 combines with J gene TRBJ2-1; D unclear. The germline gives CDR1 LGHNA, CDR2 YSLEER. The CDR3 spans 16 residues. Trimming shortened V by 0 bases and J by 2 bases, and 11 bases separated the two germline ends. The DNA of the CDR3 is TGCGCCAGCAGCCAAGACTCGCAGGTTACCTACAATGAGCAGTTCTTC. Translating it yields CASSQDSQVTYNEQFF.

This clone was detected a few times. This chain uses TRBV2 with TRBJ2-7, with 7 bases matching TRBD1. Germline V lookup: CDR1 SNHLY, CDR2 FYNNEI. The CDR3 length is 11 residues. With 8 bases clipped from V and 3 bases from J, the junction kept 1 base outside the gene matches. CDR3 protein: CASGTDYEQYF. The CDR3 DNA reads TGTGCCAGCGGGACAGACTACGAGCAGTACTTC. Together with reference TRBV2 and TRBJ2-7, the CDR3 gives the full variable domain: EPEVTQTPSHQVTQMGQEVILRCVPISNHLYFYWYRQILGQKVEFLVSFYNNEISEKSEIFDDQFSVERPDGSNFTLKIRSTKLEDSAMYFCASGTDYEQYFGPGTRLTVT.

This clone was picked up a small number of times. The chain joins TRBV19 to TRBJ1-3; D gene ambiguous. Germline V gene lookup returns CDR1 LNHDA and CDR2 SQIVND (reference sequence). The germline V and J ends were trimmed by 3 bases and 5 bases, with 17 bases remaining between them. CDR3 length equals 16 residues. CDR3 residues: CASSIKVRSLRNTIYF. The CDR3 DNA reads TGTGCCAGTAGTATCAAAGTCCGCAGTCTTCGAAACACCATATATTTT.

This clone was detected once. In nucleotides, the CDR3 is TGTGCCAGCAGTCTAAGGGGGGGACAGGGGATCCCGGGCGAGCAGTACTTC. Translated, it gives CASSLRGGQGIPGEQYF. This chain uses TRBV27 with TRBJ2-7; 10 bases line up with TRBD1. The CDR3 loop spans 17 amino acids. J was trimmed by 6 bases and V by 5 bases; bases with no gene match: 16. Germline V gene data show CDR1 as MNHEY and CDR2 as SMNVEV (reference sequence).

J is TRBJ2-7 and V is TRBV2; tentative D call: TRBD1 (6 bases). Trimming stripped 6 bases from V and 3 bases from J, with 15 bases between. This CDR3 region has 14 residues. CDR1 and CDR2 from the germline V gene are SNHLY and FYNNEI. CDR3 loop: CASSYRALSYEQYF. The CDR3 DNA follows: TGTGCCAGCAGCTACAGGGCCCTAAGCTACGAGCAGTACTTC.

The genes are TRBV7-2 and TRBJ1-1, with D tentatively TRBD1 (5 bases). The CDR3 is 12 amino acids. Between the trimmed V and J ends, which lost 5 bases and 4 bases, there was a span of 8 bases. Germline V gene sequence: CDR1 SGHTA, CDR2 FQGNSA. The chain's CDR3 is CASSHRGTEAFF. The CDR3 nucleotides are TGTGCCAGCAGCCATAGGGGCACTGAAGCTTTCTTT.

The gene calls are TRBV7-2 and TRBJ1-1, with no clear D. Trimming pared 2 bases from V and 6 bases from J, leaving 10 bases between. CDR1 and CDR2 from the germline V gene are SGHTA and FQGNSA. CDR3 length: 13 residues. The chain's CDR3 is CASSLSVYAEAFF. CDR3 nucleotides: TGTGCCAGCAGCTTAAGTGTGTACGCTGAAGCTTTCTTT.

The rearrangement joins TRBV7-9 to TRBJ2-7, with 8 nucleotides matching TRBD2. The ends lost 5 bases at V and 7 bases at J; junction bases unmatched: 7. CDR3 length equals 13 residues. The germline V gene has CDR1 SEHNR and CDR2 FQNEAQ (reference sequence). CDR3 coding DNA: TGTGCCAGCAGCGAAGGACTAGCCAGGGAGCAGTACTTC. Translated: CASSEGLAREQYF.

The chain employs TRBV14 and TRBJ1-1; no reliable D call. This CDR3 spans 14 amino acids. The V and J ends lost 1 base and 1 base respectively, with 7 bases between them. CDR1 and CDR2 from the germline V gene are SGHDN and FVKESK. CDR3: CASSQVRGNTEAFF. The DNA of the CDR3 is TGTGCCAGCAGCCAAGTTCGGGGGAACACTGAAGCTTTCTTT.

V and J are TRBV2 and TRBJ2-5; tentatively, D is TRBD2 (7 bases). This CDR3 region has 15 residues. Per the germline V gene, CDR1 is SNHLY and CDR2 is FYNNEI. Trimming pared 1 base from V and 7 bases from J, leaving 16 bases between. CDR3 sequence: CASSEEGGALGTQYF. The DNA of the CDR3 is TGTGCCAGCAGTGAAGAGGGGGGGGCCCTTGGGACCCAGTACTTC.

The chain employs TRBV28 and TRBJ2-7; no definite D call. CDR1 MDHEN and CDR2 SYDVKM come from the germline V gene. This CDR3 has 11 amino acids. The V and J ends lost 5 bases and 5 bases respectively, with 7 bases between them. CDR3 loop: CASSTTNEQYF. For the CDR3, the DNA is TGTGCCAGCAGTACCACCAACGAGCAGTACTTC. The full variable domain, with the rest looked up from reference TRBV28 and TRBJ2-7, is DVKVTQSSRYLVKRTGEKVFLECVQDMDHENMFWYRQDPGLGLRLIYFSYDVKMKEKGDIPEGYSVSREKKERFSLILESASTNQTSMYLCASSTTNEQYFGPGTRLTVT.

The chain recombines TRBV29-1 with TRBJ2-7; the D call may be TRBD1 or TRBD2 (5 bases each). There are 15 residues in the CDR3. The V end lost 0 bases, the J end lost 2 bases, and 14 bases lay between the germline ends. The germline CDR1 and CDR2 sequences are SQVTM and ANQGSEA. The chain's CDR3 is CSVEEGPAGTYEQYF. The CDR3 region has the DNA TGCAGCGTTGAAGAGGGACCGGCAGGGACCTACGAGCAGTACTTC.

CDR3 region: CASSPGLAGGYEQYF. DNA of the CDR3: TGTGCCAGCAGTCCCGGACTAGCGGGAGGATACGAGCAGTACTTC. The chain couples TRBV6-6 to TRBJ2-7, with 14 bases that match TRBD2. This CDR3 region has 15 residues. Losses at the gene ends were 5 bases for V and 4 bases for J; bases not matched to a gene: 4. CDR1 and CDR2 from the germline V gene are MNHNY and SVGAGI (reference sequence).

This chain links TRBV4-1 with TRBJ2-7, with TRBD1 identical over 9 bases. CDR1 MGHRA and CDR2 YSYEKL come from the germline V gene. The CDR3 is 14 amino acids. The junction had 6 bases not matched to a gene; V was cut back by 2 bases and J by 7 bases. This CDR3 reads CASSQRDRAGEQYF. The CDR3 bases are TGCGCCAGCAGCCAACGGGACAGGGCGGGGGAGCAGTACTTC.

There are a few counts of this clone. The rearrangement links TRBV7-2 to TRBJ2-1; 9 bases map to TRBD2. This CDR3 is built from 15 residues. The germline V gene has CDR1 SGHTA and CDR2 FQGNSA. V lost 1 base, J lost 9 bases, and 7 bases stayed unmatched. In nucleotides, the CDR3 is TGTGCCAGCAGCTTAGTGGCTAGCGGGACCCTTGAGCAGTTCTTC. Encoded protein: CASSLVASGTLEQFF.

This chain links TRBV5-6 with TRBJ1-1; 7 bases are shared with TRBD1. CDR3 size: 14 residues. Germline CDR1 reads SGHDT; CDR2 reads YYEEEE. Trimming removed 0 bases from V and 4 bases from J; junction bases left unmatched: 3. In nucleotides, the CDR3 is TGTGCCAGCAGCTTGGGGACAGGTAGCACTGAAGCTTTCTTT. Its protein product is CASSLGTGSTEAFF.

The J gene is TRBJ2-1, the V gene TRBV21-1; TRBD2, the table's D call, was not compared with the DNA. TRBV21-1 is designated a pseudogene. This CDR3 has 16 amino acids. CDR3 coding DNA: TGTGCCAGCAGCCAGTGGGAGGTCCCCTCCTACAATGAGCAGTTCTTC. It encodes CASSQWEVPSYNEQFF.

The genes are TRBV5-1 and TRBJ2-3; D is unclear. V lost 1 base, J lost 3 bases, and 3 bases lay in between. The germline V gene encodes CDR1 SGHRS and CDR2 YFSETQ. The CDR3 sequence is 12 residues long. The DNA of the CDR3 is TGCGCCAGCAGCTTGTATACAGATACGCAGTATTTT. Translated: CASSLYTDTQYF.

The chain recombines TRBV29-1 with TRBJ2-3, with 15 positions matching TRBD2. Germline lookup yields CDR1 SQVTM and CDR2 ANQGSEA. The CDR3 loop spans 16 amino acids. V trimming: 6 bases; J trimming: 6 bases; junction bases outside the gene matches: 10. CDR3 sequence: CSVLTGTSGRRDTQYF. CDR3 in DNA: TGCAGCGTGCTGACCGGGACTAGCGGGAGGAGGGATACGCAGTATTTT.